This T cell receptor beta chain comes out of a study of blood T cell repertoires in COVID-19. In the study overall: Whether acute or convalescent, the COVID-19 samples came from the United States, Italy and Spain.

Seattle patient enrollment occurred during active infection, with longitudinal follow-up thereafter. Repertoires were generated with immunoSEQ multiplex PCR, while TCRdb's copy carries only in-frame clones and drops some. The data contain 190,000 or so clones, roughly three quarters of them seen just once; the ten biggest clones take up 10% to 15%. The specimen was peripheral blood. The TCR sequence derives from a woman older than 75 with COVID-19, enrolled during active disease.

CDR3 in amino acids: CASSGVVSTGELFF. In DNA form, the CDR3 reads TGTGCCAGCAGTGGCGTAGTATCCACCGGGGAGCTGTTTTTT. The chain couples TRBV2 to TRBJ2-2, with unresolved D. The CDR3 loop spans 14 amino acids. The ends were cut back, 4 bases at V and 4 bases at J, with 10 bases in the middle. In germline, CDR1 is SNHLY, CDR2 FYNNEI.